The 29 T cell receptor beta chains in this list originate from one sample, sequenced in a study of patients and donors after allogeneic stem cell transplantation. Via MiXCR, TCRdb re-called the RT-PCR reads, giving one row per CDR3 protein. The table includes 150,000 to 200,000 distinct CDR3 sequences, 25% to 35% detected once. The specimen sequenced was blood, either unsorted or a sorted T cell fraction (not recorded which). The receptors were sampled from a human donor who was either an allogeneic HSCT recipient or a stem cell or donor lymphocyte infusion donor (not recorded which). It is not recorded whose cells these are; they may come from a transplant donor.

Only a few counts were recorded for this clonotype. The chain couples TRBV29-1 to TRBJ1-5; TRBD1 might be the D (6 bases). The CDR3 sequence is 13 residues long. V gave up 5 bases and J gave up 6 bases, with 14 bases separating them. Germline V gene sequence: CDR1 SQVTM, CDR2 ANQGSEA. The CDR3 DNA follows: TGCAGCGTTCTTGACAGGTTTGGTCAGCCCCAGCATTTT. Its protein is CSVLDRFGQPQHF.

The V gene is TRBV20-1, the J gene TRBJ2-1; 10 bases line up with TRBD2. Germline CDR1 DFQATT, CDR2 SNEGSKA (reference sequence). The junction had 4 bases not matched to a gene; V was cut back by 3 bases and J by 5 bases. The CDR3 has 14 amino acids. The CDR3 DNA reads TGCAGTGCTAGCCGGACTAGCGGAAACAATGAGCAGTTCTTC. It specifies CSASRTSGNNEQFF.

V gene TRBV7-9 combines with J gene TRBJ1-5, with no clear D. The CDR3 is made up of 13 amino acids. V lost 3 bases to trimming and J lost 7 bases, with 10 bases between them. CDR1 and CDR2 from the germline V gene are SEHNR and FQNEAQ (reference sequence). The DNA of the CDR3 is TGTGCCAGCAGCTTTACCCGTGGACAGCCCCAGCATTTT. Translated: CASSFTRGQPQHF.

The sample holds a few counts of this clonotype. The J gene is TRBJ1-1, the V gene TRBV5-1; 8 nucleotides line up with TRBD1. The CDR3 has 16 residues. From germline, CDR1 is SGHRS and CDR2 YFSETQ. Trimming at V came to 1 base and at J to 1 base, leaving 6 bases not matched to a gene. The CDR3 DNA sequence: TGCGCCAGCAGCTTGATCCCGACAGGGGCGAACACTGAAGCTTTCTTT. It codes for CASSLIPTGANTEAFF. The variable domain in full, with the rest retrieved from reference TRBV5-1 and TRBJ1-1, is KAGVTQTPRYLIKTRGQQVTLSCSPISGHRSVSWYQQTPGQGLQFLFEYFSETQRNKGNFPGRFSGRQFSNSRSEMNVSTLELGDSALYLCASSLIPTGANTEAFFGQGTRLTVV.

This chain links TRBV7-9 with TRBJ1-1, with 9 bases that match TRBD1. Germline loops: CDR1 SEHNR, CDR2 FQNEAQ (reference sequence). The CDR3 runs 15 residues. V dropped 5 bases and J dropped 3; count of bases not matched to a gene: 7. CDR3 nucleotide sequence: TGTGCCAGCAGCCACCGGGACAGGGTTTACACTGAAGCTTTCTTT. Its protein is CASSHRDRVYTEAFF.

This clonotype has just a few counts. V is TRBV29-1 and J is TRBJ2-2; D remains ambiguous. In germline, CDR1 is SQVTM, CDR2 ANQGSEA. The germline V and J ends were trimmed by 1 base and 0 bases, with 15 bases remaining between them. CDR3 length equals 17 residues. The CDR3 sequence: CSVEGEGEIANTGELFF. CDR3 DNA: TGCAGCGTTGAAGGGGAAGGAGAAATTGCGAACACCGGGGAGCTGTTTTTT.

This clonotype showed up just a few times. The chain couples TRBV27 to TRBJ1-1; possibly TRBD1 for D (5 bases). V lost 1 base and J lost 3, with 6 bases in between. From germline, CDR1 is MNHEY and CDR2 SMNVEV (reference sequence). CDR3 size: 13 residues. The CDR3 DNA follows: TGTGCCAGCAGTTTATGGGGGGACACTGAAGCTTTCTTT. It is translated as CASSLWGDTEAFF.

This clonotype was seen many times. DNA for the CDR3: TGTGCCAGCAGCCCTCAGCCGGGACAGGGGAACAATCAGCCCCAGCATTTT. Amino acid sequence: CASSPQPGQGNNQPQHF. The V gene is TRBV4-2, the J gene TRBJ1-5; TRBD1 agrees at 10 bases. This CDR3 is 17 amino acids long. V trimming: 4 bases; J trimming: 3 bases; junction bases outside the gene matches: 9. Germline V gene lookup returns CDR1 LGHNA and CDR2 YNFKEQ.

This clonotype was detected a few times. This chain joins TRBV6-1 and TRBJ2-3; 9 bases line up with TRBD1. The V gene end was trimmed by 10 bases and the J gene end by 2 bases; junction bases not matched to a gene: 10. CDR1 MNHNS and CDR2 SASEGT come from the germline V gene. CDR3 length: 15 amino acids. CDR3 residues: CATRTGQGLTDTQYF. As DNA, the CDR3 is TGTGCCACCCGGACGGGACAGGGCCTCACAGATACGCAGTATTTT.

J is TRBJ2-5 and V is TRBV5-1; 7 bases fit TRBD1. Germline lookup yields CDR1 SGHRS and CDR2 YFSETQ. The CDR3 contains 15 residues. With 4 bases clipped from V and 4 bases from J, the junction kept 10 bases outside the gene matches. For the CDR3, the DNA is TGCGCCAGCAGCACCGGGACAGCCCTCGGAGAGACCCAGTACTTC. This gives the protein CASSTGTALGETQYF.

This chain uses TRBV18 with TRBJ2-5; no reliable D call. The CDR3 has 15 residues. Germline loops: CDR1 KGHSH, CDR2 LQKENI. V was shortened by 0 bases and J by 0 bases, with 8 bases between the two germline ends. In DNA, the CDR3 is TGTGCCAGCTCACCACCCTCAGCCAACCAAGAGACCCAGTACTTC. Its translation is CASSPPSANQETQYF.

The chain is built from TRBV9 and TRBJ1-2, with D hard to call. From germline, CDR1 is SGDLS and CDR2 YYNGEE. The CDR3 runs to 12 residues. The V end was cut by 6 bases, the J end by 4 bases, with 10 bases between. In nucleotides, the CDR3 is TGTGCCAGCAATCGGGAGCGCTATGGCTACACCTTC. Translated: CASNRERYGYTF.

This chain uses TRBV7-9 with TRBJ2-5; D assignment may be TRBD1 or TRBD2 (5 bases each). CDR3 length: 12 amino acids. Germline assignment: CDR1 SEHNR and CDR2 FQNEAQ (reference sequence). V lost 7 bases and J lost 3, with 9 bases in between. As DNA, the CDR3 is TGTGCCAGCAAAGGGACGGAAGAGACCCAGTACTTC. Encoded protein: CASKGTEETQYF.

This sequence joins TRBV30 and TRBJ1-4, with D unresolved. CDR1 is GTSNPN and CDR2 is SVGIG in the germline V gene (reference sequence). V lost 2 bases and J 8 bases, leaving 12 bases between the germline ends. This CDR3 has 13 amino acids. The CDR3 DNA sequence: TGTGCCTGGAGTTTAGGACCAGCGGAAAAACTGTTTTTT. Translation: CAWSLGPAEKLFF.

The chain carries TRBV5-6 and TRBJ2-7; the match to TRBD1 covers 9 bases. The CDR3 length is 15 residues. Per the germline V gene, CDR1 is SGHDT and CDR2 is YYEEEE. Trimming removed 2 bases from V and 5 bases from J; junction bases left unmatched: 8. CDR3 in DNA: TGTGCCAGCAGCTTCATTGACAGGGGGAAACACGAGCAGTACTTC. Its translation is CASSFIDRGKHEQYF.

This clonotype has only a few counts. This chain joins TRBV7-9 and TRBJ1-3; D not resolved. Deletions cut 3 bases from V and 2 bases from J, with 8 bases between. Germline V gene data show CDR1 as SEHNR and CDR2 as FQNEAQ (reference sequence). This CDR3 contains 14 residues. Written as DNA, the CDR3 is TGTGCCAGCAGCTTTGGGCAGACTGGAAACACCATATATTTT. This codes for CASSFGQTGNTIYF.

CDR3 amino acids: CASSLNPRSGSDTQYF. In DNA, the CDR3 is TGTGCCAGCAGCTTAAATCCCCGTAGCGGATCAGATACGCAGTATTTT. The chain couples TRBV7-2 to TRBJ2-3; D might be TRBD2 (6 bases). Germline-derived CDR1 and CDR2 are SGHTA and FQGNSA. V dropped 2 bases and J dropped 4 bases, with 16 bases sitting between them. The CDR3 is made up of 16 amino acids.

This clonotype was recorded a few times. The rearrangement links TRBV28 to TRBJ2-5; tentatively, D is TRBD1 (6 bases). The CDR3 loop spans 15 amino acids. Between the trimmed V and J ends, which lost 7 bases and 5 bases, there was a span of 20 bases. Germline CDR1 MDHEN, CDR2 SYDVKM. CDR3 nucleotide sequence: TGTGCCAGCACCCCGGACAGTGGACGTTTTGAGACCCAGTACTTC. It is translated as CASTPDSGRFETQYF.

This clonotype came up a few times. The chain uses TRBV2 and TRBJ2-1, with 9 bases lining up with TRBD2. This CDR3 comprises 16 residues. Germline V lookup: CDR1 SNHLY, CDR2 FYNNEI. The V gene end was trimmed by 3 bases and the J gene end by 6 bases; junction bases not matched to a gene: 9. The CDR3 loop is CASSDTGLAVGNEQFF. In nucleotides, the CDR3 is TGTGCCAGCAGTGACACGGGACTAGCCGTGGGCAATGAGCAGTTCTTC.

V and J are TRBV6-5 and TRBJ2-3; 7 nucleotides align to TRBD1. The CDR3 extends over 14 amino acids. V lost 5 bases and J lost 4; bases outside the gene matches: 6. CDR1 MNHEY and CDR2 SVGAGI come from the germline V gene. For the CDR3, the DNA is TGTGCCAGCAGTCGACAGGGAAGGGCAGATACGCAGTATTTT. Translation: CASSRQGRADTQYF.

This clonotype was found a few times. The chain carries TRBV20-1 and TRBJ2-5, with a weak D call TRBD1 (5 bases). V lost 5 bases and J lost 5, with 21 bases in between. Germline V gene sequence: CDR1 DFQATT, CDR2 SNEGSKA (reference sequence). This CDR3 spans 15 amino acids. Here the CDR3 reads CSAASSGWARETQYF. CDR3 DNA sequence: TGCAGTGCTGCCAGTTCAGGGTGGGCCCGGGAGACCCAGTACTTC.

This clonotype turned up a few times. The chain joins TRBV12-3 or TRBV12-4 to TRBJ2-3; D not certain. With 6 bases removed from V and 1 base from J, the gap between germline ends came to 8 bases. The CDR3 totals 13 residues. The CDR3 loop is CASRSLGTDTQYF. The DNA for the CDR3 is TGTGCCAGCAGATCCCTGGGCACAGATACGCAGTATTTT.

The chain uses TRBV5-1 and TRBJ2-1, with D possibly being TRBD1 (5 bases). The CDR3 extends over 13 amino acids. The V gene's germline CDR1 is SGHRS and CDR2 YFSETQ. V was trimmed by 4 bases and J by 4 bases, leaving 9 bases between them. The CDR3: CASSIQEYNEQFF. The CDR3 region has the DNA TGCGCCAGCAGCATACAGGAATACAATGAGCAGTTCTTC.

A few counts support this clonotype. The rearrangement joins TRBV7-6 to TRBJ2-3; 9 positions match TRBD2. CDR1 and CDR2 (germline): SGHVS, FNYEAQ. Losses at the gene ends were 7 bases for V and 2 bases for J; bases not matched to a gene: 10. The CDR3 runs to 16 residues. CDR3: CASIPTSGLSTDTQYF. The DNA of the CDR3 is TGTGCCAGCATCCCAACTAGCGGGTTATCCACAGATACGCAGTATTTT.

This clonotype was detected only a few times. V gene TRBV15 combines with J gene TRBJ2-3, with TRBD2 identical over 10 bases. Germline V lookup: CDR1 LNHNV, CDR2 YYDKDF (reference sequence). V dropped 0 bases and J dropped 2; count of bases not matched to a gene: 5. The CDR3 sequence is 17 residues long. The CDR3 nucleotides read TGTGCCACCAGCAGAGACAGGACTAGCGGCGCCACAGATACGCAGTATTTT. Translated: CATSRDRTSGATDTQYF.

This clonotype was counted only a few times. The chain couples TRBV29-1 to TRBJ1-1; TRBD1 aligns across 8 bases. Germline CDR1 reads SQVTM; CDR2 reads ANQGSEA. This CDR3 comprises 12 residues. After removal of 3 bases from V and 7 bases from J, the junction contained 4 bases not matched to a gene. This chain's CDR3 is CSVEGQVIEAFF. The CDR3 nucleotides read TGCAGCGTTGAGGGACAGGTAATTGAAGCTTTCTTT.

The rearrangement links TRBV18 to TRBJ1-1; TRBD1 is a possible D gene (6 bases). The CDR3 contains 13 residues. Germline CDR1 is KGHSH and CDR2 is LQKENI. Trimming took 2 bases from V and 7 from J, leaving 11 bases between them. The CDR3 here is CASSPGQHLEAFF. CDR3 bases: TGTGCCAGCTCACCAGGACAGCACCTTGAAGCTTTCTTT.

The rearrangement links TRBV6-5 to TRBJ2-1; D is unresolved. CDR1 MNHEY and CDR2 SVGAGI come from the germline V gene. With 0 bases removed from V and 5 bases from J, the gap between germline ends came to 14 bases. CDR3 size: 16 residues. The DNA of the CDR3 is TGTGCCAGCAGTTACTCGATCGTGGTCCGAGACAATGAGCAGTTCTTC. Its translation is CASSYSIVVRDNEQFF.

This clonotype appeared once. V and J are TRBV3-1 and TRBJ2-1; D is unresolved. Germline CDR1 and CDR2: LGHDT and YNNKEL (reference sequence). CDR3 size: 13 residues. V was pared by 8 bases and J by 6 bases, with 14 bases between. The CDR3 sequence: CASGNFGGNEQFF. CDR3 sequence (DNA): TGTGCCAGCGGTAATTTCGGTGGCAATGAGCAGTTCTTC.